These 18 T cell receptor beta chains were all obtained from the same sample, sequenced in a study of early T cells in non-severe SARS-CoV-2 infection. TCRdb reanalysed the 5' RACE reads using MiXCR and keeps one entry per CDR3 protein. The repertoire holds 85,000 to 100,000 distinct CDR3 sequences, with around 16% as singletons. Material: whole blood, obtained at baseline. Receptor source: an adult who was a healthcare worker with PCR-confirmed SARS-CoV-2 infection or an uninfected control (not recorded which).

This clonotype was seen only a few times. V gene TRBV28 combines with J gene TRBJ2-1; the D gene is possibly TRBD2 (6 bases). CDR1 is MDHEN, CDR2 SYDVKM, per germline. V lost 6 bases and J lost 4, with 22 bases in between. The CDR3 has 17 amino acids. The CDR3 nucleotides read TGTGCCAGCAGCCCCGGCCTGGGGGGACTCGGATACAATGAGCAGTTCTTC. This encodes CASSPGLGGLGYNEQFF.

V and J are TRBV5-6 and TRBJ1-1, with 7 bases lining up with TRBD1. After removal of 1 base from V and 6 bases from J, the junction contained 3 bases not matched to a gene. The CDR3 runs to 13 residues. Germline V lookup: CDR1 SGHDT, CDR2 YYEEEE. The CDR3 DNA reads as TGTGCCAGCAGCTTGAGGGGGCAGCCTGAAGCTTTCTTT. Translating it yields CASSLRGQPEAFF.

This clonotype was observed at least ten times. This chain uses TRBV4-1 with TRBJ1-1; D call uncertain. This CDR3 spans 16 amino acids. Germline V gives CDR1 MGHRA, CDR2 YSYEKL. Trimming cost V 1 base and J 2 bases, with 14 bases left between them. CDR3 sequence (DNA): TGCGCCAGCAGCCAAGTACCGCGTGGACCAAACACTGAAGCTTTCTTT. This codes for CASSQVPRGPNTEAFF.

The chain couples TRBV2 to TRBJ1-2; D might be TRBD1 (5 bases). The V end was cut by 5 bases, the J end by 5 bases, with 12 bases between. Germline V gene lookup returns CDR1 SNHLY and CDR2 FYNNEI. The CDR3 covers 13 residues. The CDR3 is CASSPGKGYGYTF. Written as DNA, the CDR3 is TGTGCCAGCAGTCCGGGGAAGGGGTATGGCTACACCTTC.

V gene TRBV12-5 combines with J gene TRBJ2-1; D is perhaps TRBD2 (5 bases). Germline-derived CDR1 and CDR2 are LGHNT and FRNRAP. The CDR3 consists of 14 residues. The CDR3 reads CAQTVTSYSNEQFF. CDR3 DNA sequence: TGTGCCCAGACTGTAACTAGTTATAGCAATGAGCAGTTCTTC.

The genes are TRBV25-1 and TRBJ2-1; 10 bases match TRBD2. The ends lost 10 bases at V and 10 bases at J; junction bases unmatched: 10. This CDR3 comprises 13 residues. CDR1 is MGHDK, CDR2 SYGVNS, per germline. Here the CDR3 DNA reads TGTGCCAACCCACTAGCGGGACACGGGGAGCAGTTCTTC. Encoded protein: CANPLAGHGEQFF.

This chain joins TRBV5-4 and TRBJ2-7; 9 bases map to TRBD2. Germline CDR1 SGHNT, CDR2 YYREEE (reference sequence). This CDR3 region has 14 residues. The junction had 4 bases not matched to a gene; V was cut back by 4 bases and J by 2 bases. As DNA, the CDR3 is TGTGCCAGCAGCCCGACTAGCGGACCCTACGAGCAGTACTTC. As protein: CASSPTSGPYEQYF. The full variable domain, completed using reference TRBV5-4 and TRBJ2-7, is ETGVTQSPTHLIKTRGQQVTLRCSSQSGHNTVSWYQQALGQGPQFIFQYYREEENGRGNFPPRFSGLQFPNYSSELNVNALELDDSALYLCASSPTSGPYEQYFGPGTRLTVT.

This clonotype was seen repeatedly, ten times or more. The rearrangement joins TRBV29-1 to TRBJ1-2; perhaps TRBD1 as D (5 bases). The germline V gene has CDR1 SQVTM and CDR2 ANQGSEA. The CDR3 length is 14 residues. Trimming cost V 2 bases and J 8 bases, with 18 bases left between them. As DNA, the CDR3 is TGCAGCGTTGAACAGAAAGGGCAGGGCTACGGCTACACCTTC. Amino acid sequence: CSVEQKGQGYGYTF. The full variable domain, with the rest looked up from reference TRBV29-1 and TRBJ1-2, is SAVISQKPSRDICQRGTSLTIQCQVDSQVTMMFWYRQQPGQSLTLIATANQGSEATYESGFVIDKFPISRPNLTFSTLTVSNMSPEDSSIYLCSVEQKGQGYGYTFGSGTRLTVV.

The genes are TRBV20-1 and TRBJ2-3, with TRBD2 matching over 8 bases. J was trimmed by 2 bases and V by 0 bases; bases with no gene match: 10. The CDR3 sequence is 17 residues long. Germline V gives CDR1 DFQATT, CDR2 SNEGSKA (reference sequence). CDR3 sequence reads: CSARDTRREVVTDTQYF. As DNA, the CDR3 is TGCAGTGCTAGAGATACTCGGCGGGAGGTGGTCACAGATACGCAGTATTTT.

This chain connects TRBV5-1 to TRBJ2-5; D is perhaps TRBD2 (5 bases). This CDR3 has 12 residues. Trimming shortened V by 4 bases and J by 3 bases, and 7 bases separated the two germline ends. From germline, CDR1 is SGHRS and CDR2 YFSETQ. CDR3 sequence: CASSERKETQYF. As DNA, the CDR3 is TGCGCCAGCAGCGAGCGGAAAGAGACCCAGTACTTC.

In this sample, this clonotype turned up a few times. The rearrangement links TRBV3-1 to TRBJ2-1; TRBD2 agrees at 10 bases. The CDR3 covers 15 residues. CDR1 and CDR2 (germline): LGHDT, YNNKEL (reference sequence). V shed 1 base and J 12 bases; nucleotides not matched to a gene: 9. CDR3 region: CASSQGVLAGVGQFF. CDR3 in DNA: TGTGCCAGCAGCCAAGGGGTCCTAGCGGGAGTCGGGCAGTTCTTC.

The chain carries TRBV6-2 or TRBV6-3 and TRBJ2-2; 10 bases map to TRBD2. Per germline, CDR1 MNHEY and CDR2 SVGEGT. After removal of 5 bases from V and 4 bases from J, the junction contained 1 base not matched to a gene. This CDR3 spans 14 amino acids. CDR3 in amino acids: CASSSGRATGELFF. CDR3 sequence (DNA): TGTGCCAGCAGTAGCGGGAGGGCCACCGGGGAGCTGTTTTTT.

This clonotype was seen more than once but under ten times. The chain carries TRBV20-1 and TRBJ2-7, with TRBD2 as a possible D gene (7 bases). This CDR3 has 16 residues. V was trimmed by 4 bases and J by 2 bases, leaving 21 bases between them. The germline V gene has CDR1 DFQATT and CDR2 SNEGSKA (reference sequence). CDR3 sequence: CSATTGEGQQTYEQYF. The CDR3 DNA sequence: TGCAGTGCTACAACCGGGGAGGGACAACAGACCTACGAGCAGTACTTC.

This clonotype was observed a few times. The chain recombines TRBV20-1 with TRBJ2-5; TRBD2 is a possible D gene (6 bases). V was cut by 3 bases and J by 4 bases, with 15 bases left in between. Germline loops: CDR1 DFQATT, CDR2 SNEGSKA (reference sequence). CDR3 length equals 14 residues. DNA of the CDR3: TGCAGTGCTAGTGCGCGGGATGAGGTAGAGACCCAGTACTTC. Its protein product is CSASARDEVETQYF.

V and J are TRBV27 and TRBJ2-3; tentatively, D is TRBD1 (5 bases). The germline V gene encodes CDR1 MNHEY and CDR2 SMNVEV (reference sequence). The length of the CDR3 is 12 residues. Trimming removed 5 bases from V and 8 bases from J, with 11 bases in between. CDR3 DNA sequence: TGTGCCAGCAGTCCAGGGATTGGTACGCAGTATTTT. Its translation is CASSPGIGTQYF.

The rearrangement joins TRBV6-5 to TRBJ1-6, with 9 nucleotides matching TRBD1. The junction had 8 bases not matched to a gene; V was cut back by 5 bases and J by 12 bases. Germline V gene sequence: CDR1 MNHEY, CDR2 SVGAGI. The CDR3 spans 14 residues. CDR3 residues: CASSRSGQGRPLHF. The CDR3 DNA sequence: TGTGCCAGCAGTCGATCGGGACAGGGCAGACCCCTCCACTTT.

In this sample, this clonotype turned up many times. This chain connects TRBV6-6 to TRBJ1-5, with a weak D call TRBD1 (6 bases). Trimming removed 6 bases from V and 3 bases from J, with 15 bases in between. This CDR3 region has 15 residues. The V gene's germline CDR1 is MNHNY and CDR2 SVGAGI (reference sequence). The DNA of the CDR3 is TGTGCCAGCAGCTCTGACAGGAACTACAATCAGCCCCAGCATTTT. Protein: CASSSDRNYNQPQHF.

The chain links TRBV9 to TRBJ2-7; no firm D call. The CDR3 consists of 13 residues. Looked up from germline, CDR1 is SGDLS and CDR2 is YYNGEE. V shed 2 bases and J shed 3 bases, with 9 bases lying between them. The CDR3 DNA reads TGTGCCAGCAGCGTTGGCATCGACTACGAGCAGTACTTC. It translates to CASSVGIDYEQYF.